Each of the 3 T cell receptor beta chains below was sequenced from the same sample in a study of T-cell memory formation after mild COVID-19. Via MiXCR, TCRdb re-called the 5' RACE reads, giving one row per CDR3 protein. This table has 250,000 to 350,000 distinct CDR3 sequences, roughly 15% appearing once. The sample comprised PBMCs or a T cell subset sorted from them (not recorded which). The receptor source for this set is a man between 18 and 29 years old who had mild COVID-19 (a few samples of this study predate the infection). Cell type and time point are not known.

This sequence joins TRBV18 and TRBJ2-1; 8 bases align to TRBD1. The junction had 7 bases not matched to a gene; V was cut back by 5 bases and J by 7 bases. Germline values: CDR1 KGHSH, CDR2 LQKENI. This CDR3 is built from 14 residues. The CDR3 sequence: CASSVGQGGNEQFF. DNA for the CDR3: TGTGCCAGCTCAGTCGGACAGGGTGGTAATGAGCAGTTCTTC.

This clonotype appeared once. The chain combines TRBV12-3 or TRBV12-4 with TRBJ2-5, with D tentatively TRBD2 (5 bases). V lost 7 bases and J lost 5, with 17 bases in between. This CDR3 region has 14 residues. The CDR3 DNA reads as TGTGCCAGCACTCTCTTGATAGGCGGGGAGACCCAGTACTTC. Its translation is CASTLLIGGETQYF.

There are many counts of this clonotype. CDR3 nucleotides: TGTGCCAGCTACCCCGGGGCCGGAGAGACCCAGTACTTC. Its translation: CASYPGAGETQYF. This rearrangement joins TRBV12-3 or TRBV12-4 to TRBJ2-5; perhaps D is TRBD1 or TRBD2 (5 bases each). The CDR3 has 13 amino acids. The germline V and J ends were trimmed by 8 bases and 4 bases, with 14 bases remaining between them.